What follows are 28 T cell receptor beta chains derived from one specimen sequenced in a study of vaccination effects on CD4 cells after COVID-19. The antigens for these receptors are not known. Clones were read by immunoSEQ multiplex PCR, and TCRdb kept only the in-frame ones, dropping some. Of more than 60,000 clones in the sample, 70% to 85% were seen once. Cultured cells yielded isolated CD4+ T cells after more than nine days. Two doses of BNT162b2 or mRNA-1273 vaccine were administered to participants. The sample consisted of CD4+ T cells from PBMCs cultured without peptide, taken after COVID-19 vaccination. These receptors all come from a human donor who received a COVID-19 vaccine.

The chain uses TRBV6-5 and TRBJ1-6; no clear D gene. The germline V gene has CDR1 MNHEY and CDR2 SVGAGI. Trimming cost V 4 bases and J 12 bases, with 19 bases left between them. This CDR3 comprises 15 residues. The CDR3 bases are TGTGCCAGCAGTTCTAAGGGTACACTCTTAAGACCCCTCCACTTT. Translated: CASSSKGTLLRPLHF.

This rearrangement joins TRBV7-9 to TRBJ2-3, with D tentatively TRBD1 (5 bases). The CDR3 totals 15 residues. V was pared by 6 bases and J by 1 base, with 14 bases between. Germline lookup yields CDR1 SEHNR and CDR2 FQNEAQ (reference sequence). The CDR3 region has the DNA TGTGCCAGCAGATTTAGACAGACGGGCACAGATACGCAGTATTTT. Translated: CASRFRQTGTDTQYF.

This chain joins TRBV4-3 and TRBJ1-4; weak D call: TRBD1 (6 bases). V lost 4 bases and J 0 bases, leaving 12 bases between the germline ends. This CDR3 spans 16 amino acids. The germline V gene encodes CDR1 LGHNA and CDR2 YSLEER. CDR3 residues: CASSLGGGTTNEKLFF. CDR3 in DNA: TGCGCCAGCAGCCTAGGGGGAGGGACAACTAATGAAAAACTGTTTTTT.

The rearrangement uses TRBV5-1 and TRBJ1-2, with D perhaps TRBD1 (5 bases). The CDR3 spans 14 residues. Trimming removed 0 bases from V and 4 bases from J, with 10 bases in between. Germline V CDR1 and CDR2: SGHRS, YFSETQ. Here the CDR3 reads CASSLGGGTYGYTF. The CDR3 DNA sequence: TGCGCCAGCAGCTTGGGCGGGGGAACCTATGGCTACACCTTC.

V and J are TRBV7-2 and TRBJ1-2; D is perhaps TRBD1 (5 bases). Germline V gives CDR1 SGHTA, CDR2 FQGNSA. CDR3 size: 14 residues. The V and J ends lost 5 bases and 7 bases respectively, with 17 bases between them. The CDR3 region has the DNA TGTGCCAGCAGCCCTCCCGTGCAGGGCGTTGGCTACACCTTC. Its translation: CASSPPVQGVGYTF. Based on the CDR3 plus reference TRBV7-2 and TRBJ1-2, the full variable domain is GAGVSQSPSNKVTEKGKDVELRCDPISGHTALYWYRQSLGQGLEFLIYFQGNSAPDKSGLPSDRFSAERTGGSVSTLTIQRTQQEDSAVYLCASSPPVQGVGYTFGSGTRLTVV.

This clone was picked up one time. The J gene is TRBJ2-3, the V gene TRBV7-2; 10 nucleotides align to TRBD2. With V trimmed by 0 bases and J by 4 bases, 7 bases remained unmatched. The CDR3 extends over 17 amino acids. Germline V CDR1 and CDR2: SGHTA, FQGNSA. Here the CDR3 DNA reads TGTGCCAGCAGCTTAGCGCCAGGAGCGGGGGGGTCAGATACGCAGTATTTT. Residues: CASSLAPGAGGSDTQYF.

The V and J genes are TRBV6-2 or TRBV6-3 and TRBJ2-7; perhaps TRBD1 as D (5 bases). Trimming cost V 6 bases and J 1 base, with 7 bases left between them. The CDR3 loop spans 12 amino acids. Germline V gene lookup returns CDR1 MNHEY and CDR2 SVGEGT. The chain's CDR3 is CASSDSSYEQYV. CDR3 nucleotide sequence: TGTGCCAGCAGCGACAGTTCCTACGAGCAGTACGTC.

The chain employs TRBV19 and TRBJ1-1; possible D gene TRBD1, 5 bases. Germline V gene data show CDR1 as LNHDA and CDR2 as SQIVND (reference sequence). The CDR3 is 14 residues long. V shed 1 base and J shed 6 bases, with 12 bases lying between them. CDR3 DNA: TGTGCCAGTAGTATAGTCGGGGGTTACGCTGAAGCTTTCTTT. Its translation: CASSIVGGYAEAFF.

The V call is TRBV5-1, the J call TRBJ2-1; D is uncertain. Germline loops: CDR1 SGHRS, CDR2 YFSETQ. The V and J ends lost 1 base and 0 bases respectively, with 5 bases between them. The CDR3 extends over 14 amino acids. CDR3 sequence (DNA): TGCGCCAGCAGCTTGCAGAGCTCCTACAATGAGCAGTTCTTC. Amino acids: CASSLQSSYNEQFF.

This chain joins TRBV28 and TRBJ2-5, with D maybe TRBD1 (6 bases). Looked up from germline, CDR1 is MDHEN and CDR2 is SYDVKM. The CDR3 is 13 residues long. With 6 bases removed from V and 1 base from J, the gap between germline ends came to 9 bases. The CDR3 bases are TGTGCCAGCAGCCGGACAGTCCAAGAGACCCAGTACTTC. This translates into CASSRTVQETQYF.

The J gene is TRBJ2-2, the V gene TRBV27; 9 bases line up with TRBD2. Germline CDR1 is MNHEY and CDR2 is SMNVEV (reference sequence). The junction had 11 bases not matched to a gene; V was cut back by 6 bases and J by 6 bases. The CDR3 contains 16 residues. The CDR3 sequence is CASSLRAGGSAGELFF. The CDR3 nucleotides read TGTGCCAGCAGCCTGCGGGCGGGGGGGAGTGCCGGGGAGCTGTTTTTT.

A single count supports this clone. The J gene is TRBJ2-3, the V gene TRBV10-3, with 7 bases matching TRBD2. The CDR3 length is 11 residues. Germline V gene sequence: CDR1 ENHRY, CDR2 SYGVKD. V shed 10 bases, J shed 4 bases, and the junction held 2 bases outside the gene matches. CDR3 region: CATTSSDTQYF. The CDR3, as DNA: TGTGCCACGACTAGCTCAGATACGCAGTATTTT.

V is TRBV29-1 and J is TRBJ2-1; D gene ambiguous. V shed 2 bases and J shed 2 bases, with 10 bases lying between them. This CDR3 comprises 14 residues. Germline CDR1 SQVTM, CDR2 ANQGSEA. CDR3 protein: CSVEFHTAYNEQFF. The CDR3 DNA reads TGCAGCGTTGAATTCCATACGGCCTACAATGAGCAGTTCTTC.

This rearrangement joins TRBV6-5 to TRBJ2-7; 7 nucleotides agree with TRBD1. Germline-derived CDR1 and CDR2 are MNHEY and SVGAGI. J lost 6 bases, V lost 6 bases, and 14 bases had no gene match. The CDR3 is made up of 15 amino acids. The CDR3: CASSLGRQGGAEQYV. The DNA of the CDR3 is TGTGCCAGCAGCCTTGGGCGACAGGGTGGGGCCGAGCAGTACGTC.

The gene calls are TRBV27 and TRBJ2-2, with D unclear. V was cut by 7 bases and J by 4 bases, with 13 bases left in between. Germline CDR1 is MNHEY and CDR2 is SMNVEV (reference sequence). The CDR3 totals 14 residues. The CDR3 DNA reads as TGTGCCAGCACCGGAATTCAGCCCACCGGGGAGCTGTTTTTT. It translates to CASTGIQPTGELFF.

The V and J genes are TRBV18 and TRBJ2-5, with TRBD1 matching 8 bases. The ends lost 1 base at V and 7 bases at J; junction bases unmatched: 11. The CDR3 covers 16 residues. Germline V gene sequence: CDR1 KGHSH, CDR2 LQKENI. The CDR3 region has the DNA TGTGCCAGCTCACCACTGAGGATGGACAGGGCTGTGACCCAGTACTTC. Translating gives CASSPLRMDRAVTQYF.

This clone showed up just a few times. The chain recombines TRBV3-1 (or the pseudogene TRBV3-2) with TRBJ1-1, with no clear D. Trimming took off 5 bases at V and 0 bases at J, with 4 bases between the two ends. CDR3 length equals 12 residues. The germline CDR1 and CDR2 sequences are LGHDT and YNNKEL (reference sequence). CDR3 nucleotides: TGTGCCAGCAGCTTAGTGAACACTGAAGCTTTCTTT. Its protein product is CASSLVNTEAFF.

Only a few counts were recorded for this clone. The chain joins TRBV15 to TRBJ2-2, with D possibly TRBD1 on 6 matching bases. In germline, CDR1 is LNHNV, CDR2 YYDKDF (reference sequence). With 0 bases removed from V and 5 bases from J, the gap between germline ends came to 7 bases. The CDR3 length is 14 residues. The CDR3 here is CATSRDQGTGELFF. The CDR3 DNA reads TGTGCCACCAGCAGAGATCAGGGGACCGGGGAGCTGTTTTTT. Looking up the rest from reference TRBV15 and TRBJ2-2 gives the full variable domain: DAMVIQNPRYQVTQFGKPVTLSCSQTLNHNVMYWYQQKSSQAPKLLFHYYDKDFNNEADTPDNFQSRRPNTSFCFLDIRSPGLGDTAMYLCATSRDQGTGELFFGEGSRLTVL.

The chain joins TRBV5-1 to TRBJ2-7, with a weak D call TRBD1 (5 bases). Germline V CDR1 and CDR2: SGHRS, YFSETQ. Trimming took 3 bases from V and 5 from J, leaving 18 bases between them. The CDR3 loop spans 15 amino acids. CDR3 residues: CASSSDPQGGDEQYV. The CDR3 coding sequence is TGCGCCAGCAGCTCGGATCCCCAGGGCGGAGACGAGCAGTACGTC.

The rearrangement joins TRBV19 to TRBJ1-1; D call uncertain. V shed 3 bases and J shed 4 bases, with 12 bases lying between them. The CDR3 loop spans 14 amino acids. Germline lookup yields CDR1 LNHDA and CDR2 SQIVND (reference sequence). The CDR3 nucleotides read TGTGCCAGTAGTATGAAGATATCGGGCACTGAAGCTTTCTTT. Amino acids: CASSMKISGTEAFF.

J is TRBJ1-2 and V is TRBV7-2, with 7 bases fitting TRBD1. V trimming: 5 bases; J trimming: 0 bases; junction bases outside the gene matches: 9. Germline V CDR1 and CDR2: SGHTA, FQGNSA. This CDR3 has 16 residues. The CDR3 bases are TGTGCCAGCAGCCCGGAAACAGGGGTTTCTAACTATGGCTACACCTTC. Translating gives CASSPETGVSNYGYTF.

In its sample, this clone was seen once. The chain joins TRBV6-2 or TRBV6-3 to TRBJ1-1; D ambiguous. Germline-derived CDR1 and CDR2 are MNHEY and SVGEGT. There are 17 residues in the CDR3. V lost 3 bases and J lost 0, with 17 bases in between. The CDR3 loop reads CASSYSLRDSLNTEAFF. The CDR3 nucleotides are TGTGCCAGCAGTTATTCGTTACGGGATTCTCTGAACACTGAAGCTTTCTTT.

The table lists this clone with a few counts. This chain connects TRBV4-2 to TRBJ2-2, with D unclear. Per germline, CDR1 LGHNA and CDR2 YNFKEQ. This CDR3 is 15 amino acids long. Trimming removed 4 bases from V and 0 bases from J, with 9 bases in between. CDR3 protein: CASSRRTANTGELFF. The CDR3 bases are TGTGCCAGCAGCCGACGAACTGCGAACACCGGGGAGCTGTTTTTT.

The CDR3 DNA is TGCGCCAGCAGCTTGGCCGTGGAGGGAGGGGGCTTTAAGGGCAATCAGCCCCAGCATTTT. Translating it yields CASSLAVEGGGFKGNQPQHF. The chain employs TRBV5-1 and TRBJ1-5, with TRBD1 matching 7 bases. CDR3 length: 20 residues. J gave up 2 bases and V 0 bases, and 17 bases lay outside the gene matches. The germline CDR1 and CDR2 sequences are SGHRS and YFSETQ.

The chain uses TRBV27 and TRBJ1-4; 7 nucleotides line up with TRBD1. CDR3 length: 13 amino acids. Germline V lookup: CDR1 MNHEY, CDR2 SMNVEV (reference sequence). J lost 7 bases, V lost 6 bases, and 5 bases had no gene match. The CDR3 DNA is TGTGCCAGCAGCGAGACAGGGCGTGAAAAACTGTTTTTT. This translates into CASSETGREKLFF.

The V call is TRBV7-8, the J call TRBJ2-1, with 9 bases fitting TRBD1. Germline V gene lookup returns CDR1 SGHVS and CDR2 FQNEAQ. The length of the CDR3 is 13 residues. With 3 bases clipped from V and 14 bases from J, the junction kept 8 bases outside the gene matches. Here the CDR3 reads CASSFGDRGSKFF. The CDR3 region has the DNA TGTGCCAGCAGCTTCGGAGACAGGGGGAGCAAGTTCTTC.

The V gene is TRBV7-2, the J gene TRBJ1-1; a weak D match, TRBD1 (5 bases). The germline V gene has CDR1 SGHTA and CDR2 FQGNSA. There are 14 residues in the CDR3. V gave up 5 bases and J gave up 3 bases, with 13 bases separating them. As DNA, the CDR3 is TGTGCCAGCAGCCCCGGGGGAAGGTACACTGAAGCTTTCTTT. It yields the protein CASSPGGRYTEAFF.

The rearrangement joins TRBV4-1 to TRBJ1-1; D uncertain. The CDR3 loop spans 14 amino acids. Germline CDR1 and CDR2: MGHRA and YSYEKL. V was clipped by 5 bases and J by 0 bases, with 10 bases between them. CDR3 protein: CASSSTVMNTEAFF. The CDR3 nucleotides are TGCGCCAGCAGCTCAACCGTCATGAACACTGAAGCTTTCTTT.